Below, 15 T cell receptor beta chains from the same sample are listed, as sequenced in a study of CD8+ T cells in alopecia areata. Treatment meaning: oral pan-JAK inhibitor, 5-10 mg twice daily. In each case, RNA was isolated and then reverse transcribed into cDNA as the sequencing template. The data were produced by immunoSEQ multiplex PCR, yet TCRdb's version contains in-frame clones alone and is incomplete. The sample shows over 150,000 clones, 58% of them seen only once. Sample: CD4+ T cells sorted from blood, taken at week 24, from a patient treated with tofacitinib. Every receptor here comes from a human donor with alopecia areata.

This clone has just a few counts. The sample carries other DNA sequences with the same CDR3. This chain uses TRBV28 with TRBJ2-7; D remains ambiguous. In germline, CDR1 is MDHEN, CDR2 SYDVKM. Trimming took off 3 bases at V and 3 bases at J, with 6 bases between the two ends. The CDR3 consists of 12 residues. The CDR3 sequence is CASSLPGYEQYF. The CDR3 DNA reads TGTGCCAGCAGTTTGCCAGGCTACGAGCAGTACTTC.

This rearrangement joins TRBV25-1 to TRBJ1-1, with unresolved D. The V and J ends lost 3 bases and 5 bases respectively, with 10 bases between them. CDR3 length: 13 amino acids. Germline CDR1 reads MGHDK; CDR2 reads SYGVNS. The DNA of the CDR3 is TGTGCCAGCAGTGACGGTGTTTGGACTGAAGCTTTCTTT. Translation gives CASSDGVWTEAFF. Based on the CDR3 plus reference TRBV25-1 and TRBJ1-1, the full variable domain is EADIYQTPRYLVIGTGKKITLECSQTMGHDKMYWYQQDPGMELHLIHYSYGVNSTEKGDLSSESTVSRIRTEHFPLTLESARPSHTSQYLCASSDGVWTEAFFGQGTRLTVV.

This clone was detected only a few times. In DNA, the CDR3 is TGTGCCTGGAGTGTAGGCAGATCTTTCTTT. Protein sequence: CAWSVGRSFF. The chain has TRBV30 and TRBJ1-1; D remains unclear. The germline V gene encodes CDR1 GTSNPN and CDR2 SVGIG (reference sequence). Trimming took 0 bases from V and 12 from J, leaving 8 bases between them. The CDR3 contains 10 residues.

The CDR3 DNA reads TGTGCCTGGAGCCCGAGGGTAGCGGGAGTATCTGGGGATACGCAGTATTTT. It translates to CAWSPRVAGVSGDTQYF. The rearrangement uses TRBV30 and TRBJ2-3, with TRBD2 identical over 9 bases. CDR1 and CDR2 from the germline V gene are GTSNPN and SVGIG (reference sequence). The CDR3 spans 17 residues. The junction had 16 bases not matched to a gene; V was cut back by 3 bases and J by 6 bases.

J is TRBJ2-7 and V is TRBV29-1, with D unclear. The V end lost 5 bases, the J end lost 1 base, and 15 bases lay between the germline ends. The CDR3 spans 14 residues. Germline V lookup: CDR1 SQVTM, CDR2 ANQGSEA. This CDR3 reads CSVYEGPNSYEQYF. CDR3 DNA sequence: TGCAGCGTTTATGAAGGACCAAATTCCTACGAGCAGTACTTC.

J is TRBJ2-7 and V is TRBV5-4; TRBD1 agrees at 8 bases. The V gene's germline CDR1 is SGHNT and CDR2 YYREEE (reference sequence). The V segment lost 0 bases and the J segment 6 bases; nucleotides outside the gene matches: 5. The CDR3 has 14 residues. The DNA of the CDR3 is TGTGCCAGCAGCTTGGAGGGACAGGCTCGCGAGCAGTACTTC. Translating gives CASSLEGQAREQYF.

This chain joins TRBV28 and TRBJ2-1; possibly TRBD1 for D (5 bases). Trimming pared 3 bases from V and 7 bases from J, leaving 19 bases between. CDR1 MDHEN and CDR2 SYDVKM come from the germline V gene. The CDR3 consists of 16 residues. The CDR3 region has the DNA TGTGCCAGCAGTTTTGTTGGGGCAGGGAAGGGTAATGAGCAGTTCTTC. Translated, it gives CASSFVGAGKGNEQFF.

The J gene is TRBJ2-3, the V gene TRBV2, with 8 nucleotides matching TRBD1. Germline trimming cut 8 bases from V and 3 bases from J; bases unmatched to any gene: 7. The CDR3 runs 14 residues. Looked up from germline, CDR1 is SNHLY and CDR2 is FYNNEI. The chain's CDR3 is CASHGQGATDTQYF. The DNA of the CDR3 is TGTGCCAGCCATGGGCAGGGGGCAACAGATACGCAGTATTTT.

V usage is TRBV28 and J usage is TRBJ2-3; D remains ambiguous. The germline gives CDR1 MDHEN, CDR2 SYDVKM. The CDR3 extends over 13 amino acids. The V gene lost 1 base and the J gene lost 5 bases, with 7 bases spanning the gap. As DNA, the CDR3 is TGTGCCAGCAGTTTATCTTTACGAGATACGCAGTATTTT. It specifies CASSLSLRDTQYF.

The chain recombines TRBV10-3 with TRBJ2-4; TRBD1 matches at 8 bases. Germline CDR1 is ENHRY and CDR2 is SYGVKD. This CDR3 has 12 amino acids. The ends lost 7 bases at V and 11 bases at J; junction bases unmatched: 7. The chain's CDR3 is CAIKGQGALQYF. The CDR3 bases are TGTGCCATCAAGGGGCAGGGGGCGCTTCAGTACTTC.

The rearrangement joins TRBV25-1 to TRBJ2-5; D call uncertain. CDR3 length equals 11 residues. Trimming pared 6 bases from V and 5 bases from J, leaving 7 bases between. Germline values: CDR1 MGHDK, CDR2 SYGVNS. CDR3 region: CASRGEETQYF. CDR3 sequence (DNA): TGTGCCAGCAGGGGCGAGGAGACCCAGTACTTC.

As DNA, the CDR3 is TGTGCCAGCATATCTGAGGTCGGGGAGACCCAGTACTTC. Amino acid sequence: CASISEVGETQYF. The J gene is TRBJ2-5, the V gene TRBV2; D uncertain. Trimming took off 7 bases at V and 5 bases at J, with 14 bases between the two ends. The germline gives CDR1 SNHLY, CDR2 FYNNEI. The CDR3 spans 13 residues.

CDR3 bases: TGTGCCAGCAGCTTAGACATTGACGGTTATAGCAATCAGCCCCAGCATTTT. It specifies CASSLDIDGYSNQPQHF. This chain connects TRBV7-9 to TRBJ1-5; D remains unclear. Trimming took 1 base from V and 0 from J, leaving 13 bases between them. The CDR3 is 17 residues long. Germline V gene sequence: CDR1 SEHNR, CDR2 FQNEAQ (reference sequence).

The chain joins TRBV5-1 to TRBJ2-1, with 9 positions matching TRBD1. Germline V lookup: CDR1 SGHRS, CDR2 YFSETQ. CDR3 length equals 15 residues. J gave up 8 bases and V 7 bases, and 13 bases lay outside the gene matches. The CDR3 here is CASGSPGRDRDEQFF. The CDR3 region has the DNA TGCGCCAGCGGCTCCCCTGGCCGGGACAGGGATGAGCAGTTCTTC.

The chain is built from TRBV18 and TRBJ2-5; TRBD2 agrees at 10 bases. V was pared by 2 bases and J by 0 bases, with 6 bases of the junction left unmatched. The CDR3 has 17 amino acids. The germline CDR1 and CDR2 sequences are KGHSH and LQKENI. CDR3 sequence (DNA): TGTGCCAGCTCACCATTTATAGCGGGAGGCAACCAAGAGACCCAGTACTTC. Residues: CASSPFIAGGNQETQYF. The full variable domain, in which reference TRBV18 and TRBJ2-5 provide the parts outside the CDR3, is NAGVMQNPRHLVRRRGQEARLRCSPMKGHSHVYWYRQLPEEGLKFMVYLQKENIIDESGMPKERFSAEFPKEGPSILRIQQVVRGDSAAYFCASSPFIAGGNQETQYFGPGTRLLVL.